Presented here are 15 T cell receptor beta chains from one specimen sequenced in a study of beta chain features in type 1 diabetes. Study conclusions and caveats: Researchers report that Type 1 diabetes patients had moderately but significantly shorter TCRB CDR3s across all four CD4+ subsets.

As every portion of the isolated RNA was reverse transcribed, the sequencing read expressed TCRB transcripts. Clones were read by immunoSEQ multiplex PCR, and TCRdb kept only the in-frame ones, dropping some. The sample holds 310,000 or so clones; over 7% are singletons and the top ten take about 1%. No antigen has been assigned to these receptors. The specimen was central memory CD4+ T cells from blood. Source of these receptors: a man aged 30-40 years with type 1 diabetes.

This clone occurred a few times. This chain uses TRBV7-9 with TRBJ1-6; D perhaps matches TRBD1 (5 bases). CDR1 and CDR2 from the germline V gene are SEHNR and FQNEAQ (reference sequence). The CDR3 runs 16 residues. V lost 0 bases to trimming and J lost 6 bases, with 12 bases between them. This chain's CDR3 is CASSLAGARGNSPLHF. The CDR3 coding sequence is TGTGCCAGCAGCTTAGCTGGGGCCCGGGGTAATTCACCCCTCCACTTT. Drawing the rest from reference TRBV7-9 and TRBJ1-6, the complete variable domain is DTGVSQNPRHKITKRGQNVTFRCDPISEHNRLYWYRQTLGQGPEFLTYFQNEAQLEKSRLLSDRFSAERPKGSFSTLEIQRTEQGDSAMYLCASSLAGARGNSPLHFGNGTRLTVT.

The chain carries TRBV2 and TRBJ2-7; 11 nucleotides agree with TRBD1. Germline CDR1 reads SNHLY; CDR2 reads FYNNEI. J lost 6 bases, V lost 3 bases, and 4 bases had no gene match. This CDR3 has 14 residues. CDR3 region: CASSEGQGGREQYF. CDR3 nucleotides: TGTGCCAGCAGTGAGGGACAGGGGGGGCGCGAGCAGTACTTC. The entire variable domain, with the rest obtained from reference TRBV2 and TRBJ2-7, is as follows: EPEVTQTPSHQVTQMGQEVILRCVPISNHLYFYWYRQILGQKVEFLVSFYNNEISEKSEIFDDQFSVERPDGSNFTLKIRSTKLEDSAMYFCASSEGQGGREQYFGPGTRLTVT.

Remarks on this clone: Other DNA sequences in this sample translate to the same CDR3. CDR3 coding DNA: TGTGCCAGCAGCGTAGGGGGGCGTGGGCAAGAGACCCAGTACTTC. Translated: CASSVGGRGQETQYF. The V and J genes are TRBV9 and TRBJ2-5; possibly TRBD1 for D (6 bases). V lost 0 bases and J 2 bases, leaving 11 bases between the germline ends. The germline CDR1 and CDR2 sequences are SGDLS and YYNGEE. This CDR3 region has 15 residues.

This chain links TRBV28 with TRBJ2-4; 11 bases align to TRBD1. The CDR3 loop spans 14 amino acids. Germline V lookup: CDR1 MDHEN, CDR2 SYDVKM. The V segment lost 6 bases and the J segment 7 bases; nucleotides outside the gene matches: 5. CDR3 in DNA: TGTGCCAGCAGCTTTGGGACAGGGGGGAACATTCAGTACTTC. Translating gives CASSFGTGGNIQYF.

This rearrangement joins TRBV5-1 to TRBJ2-7; D is unresolved. The V gene's germline CDR1 is SGHRS and CDR2 YFSETQ. V was pared by 2 bases and J by 6 bases, with 6 bases between. This CDR3 comprises 11 residues. The DNA of the CDR3 is TGCGCCAGCAGCTTACTGTCCGAGCAGTACTTC. It codes for CASSLLSEQYF. Full variable domain (rest looked up from reference TRBV5-1 and TRBJ2-7): KAGVTQTPRYLIKTRGQQVTLSCSPISGHRSVSWYQQTPGQGLQFLFEYFSETQRNKGNFPGRFSGRQFSNSRSEMNVSTLELGDSALYLCASSLLSEQYFGPGTRLTVT.

The V and J genes are TRBV7-2 and TRBJ1-6, with D maybe TRBD1 (5 bases). Per the germline V gene, CDR1 is SGHTA and CDR2 is FQGNSA. V was clipped by 0 bases and J by 9 bases, with 9 bases between them. CDR3 length: 14 amino acids. CDR3 region: CASSLAEGSSPLHF. The CDR3 coding sequence is TGTGCCAGCAGCTTAGCCGAGGGGAGTTCACCCCTCCACTTT.

In its sample, this clone was seen a few times. Distinct nucleotide sequences in the sample also encode this CDR3. The chain employs TRBV5-4 and TRBJ2-5, with D perhaps TRBD1 or TRBD2 (5 bases each). The V gene lost 2 bases and the J gene lost 5 bases, with 13 bases spanning the gap. Germline CDR1 reads SGHNT; CDR2 reads YYREEE (reference sequence). There are 14 residues in the CDR3. As DNA, the CDR3 is TGTGCCAGCAGCTTTGGGACGGCCGGGGAGACCCAGTACTTC. It is translated as CASSFGTAGETQYF.

This clone occurred many times. The rearrangement joins TRBV5-6 to TRBJ2-3; TRBD2 aligns across 11 bases. There are 14 residues in the CDR3. With V trimmed by 3 bases and J by 6 bases, 3 bases remained unmatched. CDR1 SGHDT and CDR2 YYEEEE come from the germline V gene. The DNA for the CDR3 is TGTGCCAGCAGCTCACTAGCGGGGGTGGATACGCAGTATTTT. Its protein is CASSSLAGVDTQYF.

This clone was observed a few times. The chain joins TRBV5-1 to TRBJ1-1, with D unclear. The CDR3 totals 12 residues. V lost 4 bases and J 8 bases, leaving 12 bases between the germline ends. Germline lookup yields CDR1 SGHRS and CDR2 YFSETQ. This CDR3 reads CASSQDTLEAFF. CDR3 DNA: TGCGCCAGCAGCCAAGACACCCTAGAAGCTTTCTTT.

The chain joins TRBV6-6 to TRBJ1-5; 9 bases align to TRBD1. The CDR3 totals 14 residues. Unmatched junction bases numbered 2, after V lost 2 bases and J lost 6 bases. Germline CDR1 reads MNHNY; CDR2 reads SVGAGI (reference sequence). CDR3: CASSYTGGSQPQHF. The CDR3 coding sequence is TGTGCCAGCAGTTACACAGGGGGCTCTCAGCCCCAGCATTTT.

This clone was recorded a few times. The chain has TRBV14 and TRBJ2-7; unclear D gene. Looked up from germline, CDR1 is SGHDN and CDR2 is FVKESK. The ends were cut back, 4 bases at V and 5 bases at J, with 15 bases in the middle. This CDR3 has 14 residues. DNA of the CDR3: TGTGCCAGCAGCCCCTTAAGCTCTAGGGACGAGCAGTACTTC. It codes for CASSPLSSRDEQYF.

As regards this clone: Compared with germline, one end of the junction differs, possibly owing to a read error. The V gene is TRBV7-9, the J gene TRBJ2-3; 10 nucleotides align to TRBD2. Germline lookup yields CDR1 SEHNR and CDR2 FQNEAQ (reference sequence). There are 16 residues in the CDR3. CDR3 bases: TGTGCCAGCAACTTAGTGCTAGCGGGGGGCACAGATACGCAGTATTTT. Translated: CASNLVLAGGTDTQYF.

The V call is TRBV7-2, the J call TRBJ2-3, with 9 bases lining up with TRBD2. The CDR3 has 16 residues. The germline CDR1 and CDR2 sequences are SGHTA and FQGNSA. V trimming: 2 bases; J trimming: 1 base; junction bases outside the gene matches: 4. The CDR3 sequence: CASSLLASGGTDTQYF. The CDR3 DNA reads as TGTGCCAGCAGCTTATTGGCTAGCGGGGGCACAGATACGCAGTATTTT.

This clone was seen many times. CDR3 region: CASSLTSGGNTGELFF. As DNA, the CDR3 is TGTGCCAGCAGCTTGACTAGCGGGGGGAACACCGGGGAGCTGTTTTTT. This sequence joins TRBV7-6 and TRBJ2-2, with TRBD2 identical over 12 bases. Germline CDR1 SGHVS, CDR2 FNYEAQ. V lost 3 bases, J lost 1 base, and 0 bases stayed unmatched. The CDR3 spans 16 residues.

This clone showed up just a few times. V gene TRBV27 combines with J gene TRBJ2-3; perhaps TRBD2 as D (6 bases). Germline assignment: CDR1 MNHEY and CDR2 SMNVEV (reference sequence). V was clipped by 7 bases and J by 1 base, with 9 bases between them. This CDR3 has 13 amino acids. In nucleotides, the CDR3 is TGTGCCAGCACCCCTAGCGGCACAGATACGCAGTATTTT. Encoded protein: CASTPSGTDTQYF.